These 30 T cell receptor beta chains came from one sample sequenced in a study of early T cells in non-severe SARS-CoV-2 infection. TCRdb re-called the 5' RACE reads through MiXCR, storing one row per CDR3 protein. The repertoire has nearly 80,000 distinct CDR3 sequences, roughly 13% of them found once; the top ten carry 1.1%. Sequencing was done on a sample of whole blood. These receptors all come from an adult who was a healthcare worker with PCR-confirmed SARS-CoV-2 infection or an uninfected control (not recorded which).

CDR3 protein: CASSQHGQGDGYGYTF. The CDR3 coding sequence is TGTGCCAGCAGCCAGCACGGACAGGGGGATGGCTATGGCTACACCTTC. The V and J genes are TRBV4-2 and TRBJ1-2, with 10 bases that match TRBD1. Germline assignment: CDR1 LGHNA and CDR2 YNFKEQ. This CDR3 spans 16 amino acids. V was pared by 3 bases and J by 4 bases, with 8 bases of the junction left unmatched.

The CDR3 DNA reads TGTGCCAGCAGCGCGGGACTAGCGGGAGCCGGGGCCAACGTCCTGACTTTC. Protein sequence: CASSAGLAGAGANVLTF. The V call is TRBV9, the J call TRBJ2-6, with 14 bases that match TRBD2. The CDR3 length is 17 residues. The J segment lost 4 bases and the V segment lost 3 bases, leaving 3 bases of the junction unmatched. Germline values: CDR1 SGDLS, CDR2 YYNGEE.

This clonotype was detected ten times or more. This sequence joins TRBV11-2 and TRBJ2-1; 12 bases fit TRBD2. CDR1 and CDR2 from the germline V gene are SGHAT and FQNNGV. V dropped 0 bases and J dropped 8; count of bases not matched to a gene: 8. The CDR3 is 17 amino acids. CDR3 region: CASSLDHRLAGVDEQFF. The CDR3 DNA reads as TGTGCCAGCAGCTTAGATCATCGACTAGCGGGAGTCGATGAGCAGTTCTTC.

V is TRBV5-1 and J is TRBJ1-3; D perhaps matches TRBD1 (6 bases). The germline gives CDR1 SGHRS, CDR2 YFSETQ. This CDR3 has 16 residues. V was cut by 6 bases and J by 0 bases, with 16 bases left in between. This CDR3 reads CASTQKDSLSGNTIYF. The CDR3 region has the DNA TGCGCCAGCACCCAAAAGGACAGCCTCTCTGGAAACACCATATATTTT.

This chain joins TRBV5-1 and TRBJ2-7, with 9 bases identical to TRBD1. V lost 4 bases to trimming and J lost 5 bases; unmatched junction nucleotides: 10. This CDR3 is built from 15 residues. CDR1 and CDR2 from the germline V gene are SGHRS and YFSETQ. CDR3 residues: CASSQRGQGLDEQYF. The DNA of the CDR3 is TGCGCCAGCAGCCAAAGGGGACAGGGTCTGGACGAGCAGTACTTC.

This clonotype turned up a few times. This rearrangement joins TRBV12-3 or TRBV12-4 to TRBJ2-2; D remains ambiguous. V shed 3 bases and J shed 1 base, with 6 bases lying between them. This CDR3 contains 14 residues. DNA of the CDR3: TGTGCCAGCAGTTTCTTGGTGAACACCGGGGAGCTGTTTTTT. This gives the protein CASSFLVNTGELFF.

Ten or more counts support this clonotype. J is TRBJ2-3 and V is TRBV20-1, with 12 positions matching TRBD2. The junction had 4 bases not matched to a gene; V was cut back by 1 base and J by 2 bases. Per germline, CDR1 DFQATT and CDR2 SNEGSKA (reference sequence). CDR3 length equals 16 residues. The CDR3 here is CSARVWTSGATDTQYF. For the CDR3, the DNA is TGCAGTGCTAGAGTTTGGACTAGCGGGGCCACAGATACGCAGTATTTT.

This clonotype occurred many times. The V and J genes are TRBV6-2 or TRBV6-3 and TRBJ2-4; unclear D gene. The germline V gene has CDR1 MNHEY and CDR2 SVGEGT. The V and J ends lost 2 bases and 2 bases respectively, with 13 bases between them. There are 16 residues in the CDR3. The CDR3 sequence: CASSYELYPTKNIQYF. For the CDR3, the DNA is TGTGCCAGCAGTTACGAATTATATCCCACCAAAAACATTCAGTACTTC.

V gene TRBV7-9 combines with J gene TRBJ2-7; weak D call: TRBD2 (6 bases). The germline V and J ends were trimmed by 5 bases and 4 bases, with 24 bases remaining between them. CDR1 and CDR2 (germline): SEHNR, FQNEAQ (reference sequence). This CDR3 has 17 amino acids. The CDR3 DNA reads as TGTGCCAGCAGCCCCCCGGGGGTAGCAGGCCGCCATTACGAGCAGTACTTC. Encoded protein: CASSPPGVAGRHYEQYF.

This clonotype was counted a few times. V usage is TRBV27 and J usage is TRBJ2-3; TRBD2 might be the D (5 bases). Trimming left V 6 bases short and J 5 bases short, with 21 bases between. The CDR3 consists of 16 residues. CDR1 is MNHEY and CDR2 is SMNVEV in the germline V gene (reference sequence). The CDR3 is CASSSGTAVTGDTQYF. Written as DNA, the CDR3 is TGTGCCAGCAGCTCGGGCACAGCGGTGACGGGAGATACGCAGTATTTT.

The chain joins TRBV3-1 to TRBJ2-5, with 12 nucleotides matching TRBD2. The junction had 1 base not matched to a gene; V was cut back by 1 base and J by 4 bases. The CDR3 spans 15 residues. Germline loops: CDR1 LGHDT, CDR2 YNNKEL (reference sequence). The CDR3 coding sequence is TGTGCCAGCAGCCAAGCACTAGCGGGAGGAGAGACCCAGTACTTC. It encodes CASSQALAGGETQYF.

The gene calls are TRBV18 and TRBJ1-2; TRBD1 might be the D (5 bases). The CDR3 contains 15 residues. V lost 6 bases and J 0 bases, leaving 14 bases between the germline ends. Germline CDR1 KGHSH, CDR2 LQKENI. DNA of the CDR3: TGTGCCAGCTCTACCGCCGGGGCCCCTAACTATGGCTACACCTTC. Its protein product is CASSTAGAPNYGYTF.

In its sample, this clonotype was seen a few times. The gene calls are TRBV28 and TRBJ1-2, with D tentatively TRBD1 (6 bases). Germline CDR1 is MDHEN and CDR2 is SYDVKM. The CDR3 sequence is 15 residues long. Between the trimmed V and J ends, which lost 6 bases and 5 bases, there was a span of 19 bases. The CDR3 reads CASSLPGVGGYGYTF. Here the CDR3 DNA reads TGTGCCAGCAGCCTACCAGGGGTAGGAGGGTATGGCTACACCTTC.

The CDR3 loop is CSARGVYEQYF. Here the CDR3 DNA reads TGCAGTGCTAGGGGGGTCTACGAGCAGTACTTC. J is TRBJ2-7 and V is TRBV20-1; D may match TRBD1 or TRBD2 (5 bases each). The V gene lost 3 bases and the J gene lost 3 bases, with 6 bases spanning the gap. Germline V gives CDR1 DFQATT, CDR2 SNEGSKA (reference sequence). The CDR3 is 11 residues long.

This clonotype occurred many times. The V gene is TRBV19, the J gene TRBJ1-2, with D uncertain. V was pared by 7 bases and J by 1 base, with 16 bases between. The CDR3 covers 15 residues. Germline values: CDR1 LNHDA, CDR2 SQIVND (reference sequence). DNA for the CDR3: TGTGCCAGTACCCCCGTAAGGGCTTATAACTATGGCTACACCTTC. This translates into CASTPVRAYNYGYTF.

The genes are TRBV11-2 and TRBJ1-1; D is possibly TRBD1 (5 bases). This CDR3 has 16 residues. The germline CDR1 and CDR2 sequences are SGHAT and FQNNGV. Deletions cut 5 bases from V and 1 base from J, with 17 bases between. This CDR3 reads CASSRSWGEENTEAFF. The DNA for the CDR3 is TGTGCCAGCAGCCGGTCCTGGGGCGAGGAGAACACTGAAGCTTTCTTT.

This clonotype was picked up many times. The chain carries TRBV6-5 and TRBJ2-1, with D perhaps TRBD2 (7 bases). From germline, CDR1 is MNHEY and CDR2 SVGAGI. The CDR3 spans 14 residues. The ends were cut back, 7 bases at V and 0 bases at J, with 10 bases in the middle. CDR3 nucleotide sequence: TGTGCCAGCACCCGGGGGGCCTCCTACAATGAGCAGTTCTTC. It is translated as CASTRGASYNEQFF.

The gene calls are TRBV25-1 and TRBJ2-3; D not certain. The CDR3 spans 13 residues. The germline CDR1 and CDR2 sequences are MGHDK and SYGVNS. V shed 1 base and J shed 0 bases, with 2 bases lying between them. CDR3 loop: CASSESSTDTQYF. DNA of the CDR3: TGTGCCAGCAGTGAATCCAGCACAGATACGCAGTATTTT.

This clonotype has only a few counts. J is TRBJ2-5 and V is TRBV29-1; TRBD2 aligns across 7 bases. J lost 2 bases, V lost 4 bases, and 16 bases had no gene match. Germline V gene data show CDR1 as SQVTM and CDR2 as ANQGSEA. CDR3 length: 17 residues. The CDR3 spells CSVVRGRGGKTQETQYF. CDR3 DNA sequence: TGCAGCGTTGTACGAGGTCGGGGAGGGAAAACACAAGAGACCCAGTACTTC.

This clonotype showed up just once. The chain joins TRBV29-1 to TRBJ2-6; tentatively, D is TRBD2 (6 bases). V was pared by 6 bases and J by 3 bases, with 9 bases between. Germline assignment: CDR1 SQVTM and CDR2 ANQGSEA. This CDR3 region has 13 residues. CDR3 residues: CSVGGDGANVLTF. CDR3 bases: TGCAGCGTCGGCGGGGATGGGGCCAACGTCCTGACTTTC.

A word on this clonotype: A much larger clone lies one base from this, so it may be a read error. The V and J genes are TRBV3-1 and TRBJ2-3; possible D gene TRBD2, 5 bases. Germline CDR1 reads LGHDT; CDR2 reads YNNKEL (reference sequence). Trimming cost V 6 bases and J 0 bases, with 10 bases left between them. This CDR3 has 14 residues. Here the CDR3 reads CASRPGISTDTQYF. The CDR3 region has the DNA TGTGCCAGCAGACCCGGGATTAGCACAGATACGCAGTATTTT.

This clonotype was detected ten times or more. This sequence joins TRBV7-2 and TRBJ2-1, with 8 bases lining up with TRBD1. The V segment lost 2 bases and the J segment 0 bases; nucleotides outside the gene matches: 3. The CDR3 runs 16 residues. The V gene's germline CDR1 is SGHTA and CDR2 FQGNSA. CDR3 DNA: TGTGCCAGCAGCTTATCCGGGACAGGCTCCTACAATGAGCAGTTCTTC. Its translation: CASSLSGTGSYNEQFF.

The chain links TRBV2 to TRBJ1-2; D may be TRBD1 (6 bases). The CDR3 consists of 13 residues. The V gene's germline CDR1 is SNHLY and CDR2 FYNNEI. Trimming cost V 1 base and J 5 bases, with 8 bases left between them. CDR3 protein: CASSEGGQYGYTF. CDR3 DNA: TGTGCCAGCAGTGAAGGGGGACAATATGGCTACACCTTC.

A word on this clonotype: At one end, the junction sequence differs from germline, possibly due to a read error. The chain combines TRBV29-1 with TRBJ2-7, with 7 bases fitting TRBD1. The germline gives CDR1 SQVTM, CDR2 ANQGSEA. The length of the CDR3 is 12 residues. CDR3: CRVEGGQSQQYF. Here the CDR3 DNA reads TGCAGAGTTGAAGGGGGACAGAGCCAGCAGTACTTC.

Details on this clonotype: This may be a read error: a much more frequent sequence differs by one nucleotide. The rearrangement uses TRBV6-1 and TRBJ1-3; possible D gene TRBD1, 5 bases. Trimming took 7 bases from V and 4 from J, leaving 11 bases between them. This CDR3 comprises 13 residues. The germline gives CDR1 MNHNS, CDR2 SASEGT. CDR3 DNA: TGTGCCAGCACCGACAGAGTCGGAAACACCATATATTTT. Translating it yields CASTDRVGNTIYF.

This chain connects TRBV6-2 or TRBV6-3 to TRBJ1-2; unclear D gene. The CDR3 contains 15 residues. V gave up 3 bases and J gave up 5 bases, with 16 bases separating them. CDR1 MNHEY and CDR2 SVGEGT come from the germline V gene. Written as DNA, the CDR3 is TGTGCCAGCAGTTATAGGACCCCCGGAAGATATGGCTACACCTTC. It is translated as CASSYRTPGRYGYTF.

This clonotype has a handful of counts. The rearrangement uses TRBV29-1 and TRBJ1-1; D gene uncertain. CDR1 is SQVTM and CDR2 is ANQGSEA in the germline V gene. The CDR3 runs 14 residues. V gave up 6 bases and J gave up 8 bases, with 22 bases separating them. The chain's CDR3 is CSVPREPNTLEAFF. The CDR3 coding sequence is TGCAGCGTGCCGCGTGAACCTAACACTTTAGAAGCTTTCTTT.

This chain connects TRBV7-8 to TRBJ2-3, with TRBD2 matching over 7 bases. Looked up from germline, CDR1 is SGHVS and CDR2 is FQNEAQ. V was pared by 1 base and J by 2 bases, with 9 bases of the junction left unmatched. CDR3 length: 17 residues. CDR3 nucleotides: TGTGCCAGCAGCTTAGAAGGTAGCGGGCGGACCACAGATACGCAGTATTTT. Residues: CASSLEGSGRTTDTQYF.

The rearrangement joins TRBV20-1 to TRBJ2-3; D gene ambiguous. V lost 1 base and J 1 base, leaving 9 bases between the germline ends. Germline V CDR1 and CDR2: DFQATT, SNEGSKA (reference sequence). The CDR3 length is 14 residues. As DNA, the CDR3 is TGCAGTGCTAGAGGGGGTGAGGGCACAGATACGCAGTATTTT. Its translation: CSARGGEGTDTQYF.

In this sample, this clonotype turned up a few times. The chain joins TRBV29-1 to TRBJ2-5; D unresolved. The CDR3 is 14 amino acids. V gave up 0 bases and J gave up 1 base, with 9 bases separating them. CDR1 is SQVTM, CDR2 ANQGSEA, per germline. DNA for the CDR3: TGCAGCGTTGAAGATCGGCAGCCCCAAGAGACCCAGTACTTC. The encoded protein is CSVEDRQPQETQYF. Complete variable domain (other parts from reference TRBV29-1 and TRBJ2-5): SAVISQKPSRDICQRGTSLTIQCQVDSQVTMMFWYRQQPGQSLTLIATANQGSEATYESGFVIDKFPISRPNLTFSTLTVSNMSPEDSSIYLCSVEDRQPQETQYFGPGTRLLVL.